The 16 T cell receptor beta chains listed next were all sequenced from one sample in a study of neurological immune-mediated disorders. Via MiXCR, TCRdb re-called the 5' RACE reads, giving one row per CDR3 protein. The table shows 60,000 or so distinct CDR3 sequences, with approximately 3.1% occurring only once. The sequencing input was PBMCs. All receptors derive from a woman aged 60-75 years with multiple sclerosis.

This clonotype was observed many times. The chain combines TRBV29-1 with TRBJ2-5; a weak D match, TRBD1 (5 bases). The germline V gene has CDR1 SQVTM and CDR2 ANQGSEA. The CDR3 sequence is 14 residues long. The V end lost 5 bases, the J end lost 5 bases, and 18 bases lay between the germline ends. CDR3 sequence: CSVLYWGVQETQYF. As DNA, the CDR3 is TGCAGCGTTCTCTATTGGGGCGTCCAGGAGACCCAGTACTTC.

This clonotype was counted many times. The chain is built from TRBV28 and TRBJ1-2, with TRBD1 matching over 8 bases. CDR1 and CDR2 from the germline V gene are MDHEN and SYDVKM. This CDR3 contains 14 residues. The J segment lost 4 bases and the V segment lost 6 bases, leaving 7 bases of the junction unmatched. The CDR3, as DNA: TGTGCCAGCAGAGCGGACAGGGTCGGCTATGGCTACACCTTC. Protein sequence: CASRADRVGYGYTF.

CDR3 sequence: CASSGRGSTEAFF. The CDR3, as DNA: TGTGCCAGCAGTGGCAGGGGGAGCACTGAAGCTTTCTTT. This chain links TRBV25-1 with TRBJ1-1; the match to TRBD1 covers 7 bases. Germline CDR1 is MGHDK and CDR2 is SYGVNS. There are 13 residues in the CDR3. V lost 4 bases to trimming and J lost 4 bases; unmatched junction nucleotides: 3.

This clonotype was seen repeatedly, ten times or more. This chain links TRBV21-1 with TRBJ1-1. TRBV21-1 is marked as a pseudogene. This CDR3 contains 14 residues. The CDR3 nucleotides read TGTGCCAGCAGCAAAGGGTGGAGGCAACCTAAAGCTTTCTTT. It specifies CASSKGWRQPKAFF.

This clonotype showed up many times. The chain combines TRBV5-1 with TRBJ2-3; D is ambiguous. V lost 3 bases, J lost 2 bases, and 13 bases lay in between. The CDR3 spans 15 residues. Germline assignment: CDR1 SGHRS and CDR2 YFSETQ. CDR3 amino acids: CASSSSSRNTDTQYF. DNA of the CDR3: TGCGCCAGCAGCTCCTCTTCTCGGAACACAGATACGCAGTATTTT.

The table lists this clonotype with many counts. At one end, the junction sequence differs from germline, possibly due to a read error. The V and J genes are TRBV12-3 or TRBV12-4 and TRBJ2-2, with D perhaps TRBD1 (6 bases). The CDR3 covers 14 residues. CDR3 DNA sequence: TGTGCCAGCAGTTTTGGCAGGGACACTGGGGAGCTGTTTTTT. It encodes CASSFGRDTGELFF.

This clonotype was found many times. The gene calls are TRBV10-3 and TRBJ1-2, with TRBD1 matching over 8 bases. V was clipped by 6 bases and J by 9 bases; unmatched bases: 9. CDR1 and CDR2 (germline): ENHRY, SYGVKD. The CDR3 consists of 13 residues. As DNA, the CDR3 is TGTGCCATCAGAGGGATGGACAGGGCTCGCTACACCTTC. Its translation is CAIRGMDRARYTF.

This clonotype was detected ten times or more. The chain combines TRBV2 with TRBJ1-5; D perhaps matches TRBD1 (5 bases). V dropped 8 bases and J dropped 6 bases, with 17 bases sitting between them. The CDR3 consists of 14 residues. Per the germline V gene, CDR1 is SNHLY and CDR2 is FYNNEI. The CDR3 coding sequence is TGTGCCAGCTCCAGTCTCGGGGGTACTCAGCCCCAGCATTTT. Its translation: CASSSLGGTQPQHF. The complete variable domain, with remaining parts taken from reference TRBV2 and TRBJ1-5, reads EPEVTQTPSHQVTQMGQEVILRCVPISNHLYFYWYRQILGQKVEFLVSFYNNEISEKSEIFDDQFSVERPDGSNFTLKIRSTKLEDSAMYFCASSSLGGTQPQHFGDGTRLSIL.

The sample holds many counts of this clonotype. V and J are TRBV6-5 and TRBJ2-7, with no clear D. CDR1 MNHEY and CDR2 SVGAGI come from the germline V gene. The V and J ends lost 6 bases and 2 bases respectively, with 14 bases between them. The CDR3 contains 14 residues. CDR3 DNA sequence: TGTGCCAGCAGACACAAGGGCAGCGCCTACGAGCAGTACTTC. Translating gives CASRHKGSAYEQYF.

This clonotype has a count of ten or more. This rearrangement joins TRBV12-3 or TRBV12-4 to TRBJ1-2, with a possible D match to TRBD1 (5 bases). The CDR3 runs to 14 residues. Trimming took 5 bases from V and 7 from J, leaving 17 bases between them. The CDR3 DNA sequence: TGTGCCAGCAGTGGCTCCGGGGGGTCGCGTGGCTACACCTTC. Translating it yields CASSGSGGSRGYTF.

The table lists this clonotype with many counts. V usage is TRBV6-5 and J usage is TRBJ2-3; D not resolved. Germline assignment: CDR1 MNHEY and CDR2 SVGAGI. Trimming took 6 bases from V and 0 from J, leaving 10 bases between them. The CDR3 loop spans 14 amino acids. The CDR3, as DNA: TGTGCCAGCAGGAGGCCAGAGAGCACAGATACGCAGTATTTT. Translated, it gives CASRRPESTDTQYF.

Only a few counts were recorded for this clonotype. The chain is built from TRBV20-1 and TRBJ2-3; D possibly corresponds to TRBD2 (6 bases). CDR1 is DFQATT and CDR2 is SNEGSKA in the germline V gene (reference sequence). The CDR3 loop spans 15 amino acids. Trimming took off 3 bases at V and 0 bases at J, with 13 bases between the two ends. Written as DNA, the CDR3 is TGCAGTGCTAGCTTTAGCGGATCCAGCACAGATACGCAGTATTTT. It encodes CSASFSGSSTDTQYF.

This clonotype was seen many times. The chain recombines TRBV4-3 with TRBJ1-1, with D uncertain. This CDR3 spans 14 amino acids. V was trimmed by 2 bases and J by 5 bases, leaving 12 bases between them. Germline-derived CDR1 and CDR2 are LGHNA and YSLEER. CDR3 DNA: TGCGCCAGCAGCCAATTTTTAAGACTTACTGAAGCTTTCTTT. It specifies CASSQFLRLTEAFF.

This clonotype was seen ten or more times. This chain joins TRBV4-1 and TRBJ2-7; D is perhaps TRBD1 (5 bases). This CDR3 is 14 amino acids long. Germline V CDR1 and CDR2: MGHRA, YSYEKL. V dropped 0 bases and J dropped 5 bases, with 11 bases sitting between them. Here the CDR3 DNA reads TGCGCCAGCAGCCAAGAAGTCAGGGCCCACGAGCAGTACTTC. It specifies CASSQEVRAHEQYF.

This clonotype was seen repeatedly, ten times or more. The chain couples TRBV28 to TRBJ2-7; D possibly corresponds to TRBD2 (6 bases). CDR1 is MDHEN and CDR2 is SYDVKM in the germline V gene. This CDR3 has 12 residues. The V gene lost 6 bases and the J gene lost 3 bases, with 9 bases spanning the gap. In DNA, the CDR3 is TGTGCCAGCAGCCTCGGGGGCTACGAGCAGTACTTC. This codes for CASSLGGYEQYF.

This clonotype was seen many times. V is TRBV5-1 and J is TRBJ2-7, with D perhaps TRBD1 (5 bases). Trimming left V 1 base short and J 8 bases short, with 16 bases between. Germline CDR1 SGHRS, CDR2 YFSETQ. The CDR3 runs to 14 residues. The DNA of the CDR3 is TGCGCCAGCAGCTTGTTGGCAGGGAACAATCAGCAGTACTTC. This translates into CASSLLAGNNQQYF.